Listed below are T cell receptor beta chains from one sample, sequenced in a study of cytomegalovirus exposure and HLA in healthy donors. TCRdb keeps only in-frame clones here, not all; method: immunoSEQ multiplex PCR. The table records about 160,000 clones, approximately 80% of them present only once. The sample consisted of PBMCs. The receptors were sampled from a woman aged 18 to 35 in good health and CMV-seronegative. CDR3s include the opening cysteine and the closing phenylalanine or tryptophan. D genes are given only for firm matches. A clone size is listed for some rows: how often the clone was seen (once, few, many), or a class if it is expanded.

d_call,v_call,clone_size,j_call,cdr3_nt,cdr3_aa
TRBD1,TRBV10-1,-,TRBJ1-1,TGCGCCAGCAGTCGGGACAGCGGTAGGTTGAACACTGAAGCTTTCTTT,CASSRDSGRLNTEAFF
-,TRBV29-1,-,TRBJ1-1,TGCAGCTCCCAGATTCTCAGGGACACTGAAGCTTTCTTT,CSSQILRDTEAFF
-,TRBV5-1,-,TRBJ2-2,TGCGCCAGCAGCGACCCTCGCAGGGGGAACACCGGGGAGCTGTTTTTT,CASSDPRRGNTGELFF
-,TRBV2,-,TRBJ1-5,TGTGCCAGCCGAGGTTCCGGGATTAATCAGCCCCAGCATTTT,CASRGSGINQPQHF
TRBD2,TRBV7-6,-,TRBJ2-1,TGTGCCAGCAGCTCCCGTTTGGGGGGGGGATACAATGAGCAGTTCTTC,CASSSRLGGGYNEQFF
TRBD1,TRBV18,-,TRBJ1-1,TGTGCCAGCTCACCGGGACAGGGGGCTGAAGCTTTCTTT,CASSPGQGAEAFF
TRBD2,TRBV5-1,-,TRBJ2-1,TGCGCCAGCAGCTTGGGACTAGCGGGGGGGAATGAGCAGTTCTTC,CASSLGLAGGNEQFF
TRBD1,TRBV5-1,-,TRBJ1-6,TGCGCCAGCAGCTTGGGACAGGGTAATTCACCCCTCCACTTT,CASSLGQGNSPLHF
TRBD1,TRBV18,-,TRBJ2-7,TGTGCCAGCTCACCGGGACAGGGGACCTACGAGCAGTACTTC,CASSPGQGTYEQYF
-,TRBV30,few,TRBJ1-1,TGTGCCTGGAGTGTCATGTCCAGGAACACTGAAGCTTTCTTT,CAWSVMSRNTEAFF
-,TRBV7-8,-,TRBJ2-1,TGTGCCAGCAGCTTAGCGTCGGCGGGGGCAAATATCAATGAGCAGTTCTTC,CASSLASAGANINEQFF
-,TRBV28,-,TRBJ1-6,TGTGCCAGCCCCCACGGGGGGCGCGATGCTTCACCCCTCCACTTT,CASPHGGRDASPLHF
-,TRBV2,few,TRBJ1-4,TGTGCCAGCAGGGGGCAAGGGGGTGAAAAACTGTTTTTT,CASRGQGGEKLFF
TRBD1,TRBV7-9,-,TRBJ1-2,TGTGCCAGCAGCTCGACAGGGGGAAACTATGGCTACACCTTC,CASSSTGGNYGYTF
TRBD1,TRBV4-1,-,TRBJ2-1,TGCGCCAGCAGCCAATCCCCAGGGGGCCCCGACAATGAGCAGTTCTTC,CASSQSPGGPDNEQFF
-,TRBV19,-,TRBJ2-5,TGTGCCAGTAGTATAGTTCGAGGACAAGGAATAGAGACCCAGTACTTC,CASSIVRGQGIETQYF
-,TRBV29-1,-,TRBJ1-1,TGCAGCGTTGAAGCTACAAACCGGGGGACTGAAGCTTTCTTT,CSVEATNRGTEAFF
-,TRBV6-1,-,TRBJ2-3,TGTGCCAGCAGTGAAGCCAGCCTACGGGTCAACACAGATACGCAGTATTTT,CASSEASLRVNTDTQYF
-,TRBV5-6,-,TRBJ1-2,TGTGCCAGCAGCTTGGAGACGGGAGGGATCCTTTATGGCTACACCTTC,CASSLETGGILYGYTF
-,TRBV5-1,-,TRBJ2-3,TGCGCCAGCAGCTCGGGAGTCACAGGCACAGATACGCAGTATTTT,CASSSGVTGTDTQYF
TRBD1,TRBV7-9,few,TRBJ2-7,TGTTCCAGCAGCCGGACAGGGGCCTTCTACGAGCAGTACTTC,CSSSRTGAFYEQYF
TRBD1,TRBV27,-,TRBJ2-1,TGTGCCAGCAGCGAGAGGGGGCCGTGGAATGAGCAGTTCTTC,CASSERGPWNEQFF
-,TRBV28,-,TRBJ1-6,TGTGCCAGCACTCCACTTAATAATTCACCCCTCCACTTT,CASTPLNNSPLHF
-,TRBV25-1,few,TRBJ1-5,TGTGCCAGCAGTCGCCAAACGGGACAGCCCCAGCATTTT,CASSRQTGQPQHF
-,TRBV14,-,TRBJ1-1,TGTGCCAGCAGCCCGGCGGGAAGGATTGCTTTCTTT,CASSPAGRIAFF
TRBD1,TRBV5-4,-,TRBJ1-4,TGTGCCAGCAGCTTAAGAGGACAGGGGGTTGAAAAACTGTTTTTT,CASSLRGQGVEKLFF
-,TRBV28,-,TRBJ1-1,TGTGCCAGCAGTTTCATGAACACTGAAGCTTTCTTT,CASSFMNTEAFF
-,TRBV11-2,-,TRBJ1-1,TGTGCCAGCAGCTTCTCCGGAGGGACGAACACTGAAGCTTTCTTT,CASSFSGGTNTEAFF
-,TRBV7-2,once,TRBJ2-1,TGTGCCAGCAGCTTAGTTAGCGGCTACAATGAGCAGTTCTTC,CASSLVSGYNEQFF
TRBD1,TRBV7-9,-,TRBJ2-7,TGTGCCAGCAGCTTCCAGGGGGCCCACTACGAGCAGTACTTC,CASSFQGAHYEQYF
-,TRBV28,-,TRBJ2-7,TGTGCCACTTCCGACGGGGGGCGGAGCGAGCAGTACTTC,CATSDGGRSEQYF
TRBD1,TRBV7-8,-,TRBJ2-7,TGTGCCAGCAGCTTCGGCCGGGACAGGGCAGCCTACGAGCAGTACTTC,CASSFGRDRAAYEQYF
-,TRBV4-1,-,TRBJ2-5,TGCGCCAGCAGCCAGTCCACTACAACCCAAGAGACCCAGTACTTC,CASSQSTTTQETQYF
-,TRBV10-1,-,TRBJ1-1,TGCGCCAGTGGACAGTCGAACACTGAAGCTTTCTTT,CASGQSNTEAFF
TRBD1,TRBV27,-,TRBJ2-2,TGTGCCAGCAGACGGACAGGGGGAGACACCGGGGAGCTGTTTTTT,CASRRTGGDTGELFF
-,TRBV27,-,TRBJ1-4,TGTGCCAGCAGTTTATCTCCGTCAGGGTGGGAAAAACTGTTTTTT,CASSLSPSGWEKLFF
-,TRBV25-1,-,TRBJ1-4,TGTGCCAGCAGTAGGTGGCAGGGAGGTCGGGAAAAACTGTTTTTT,CASSRWQGGREKLFF
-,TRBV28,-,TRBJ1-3,TGTGCCAGCAGGTCTGGGACACCTGGAAACACCATATATTTT,CASRSGTPGNTIYF
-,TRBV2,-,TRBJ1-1,TGTGCCAGCATCTCTAACCCGAACACTGAAGCTTTCTTT,CASISNPNTEAFF
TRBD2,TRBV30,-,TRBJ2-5,TGTGCCTGGAGTTGGTCGGGGGGTGGGAGAGAGACCCAGTACTTC,CAWSWSGGGRETQYF
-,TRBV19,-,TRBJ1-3,TGTGCCAGTAGTATTCGGGAGTTCTCTGGAAACACCATATATTTT,CASSIREFSGNTIYF
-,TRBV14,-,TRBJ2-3,TGTGCCAGCAGCCAAGATTGGCCTTCCACAGATACGCAGTATTTT,CASSQDWPSTDTQYF
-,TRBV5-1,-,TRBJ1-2,TGCGCCAGCAGCTTGTTACAGGGAGTGGGCTATGGCTACACCTTC,CASSLLQGVGYGYTF
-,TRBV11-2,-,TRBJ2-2,TGTGCCAGCAGCTTGAACGGAATCAGGGCCACCGGGGAGCTGTTTTTT,CASSLNGIRATGELFF
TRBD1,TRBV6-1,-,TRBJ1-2,TGTGCCAGCAGCCTGGAGGACAGGGGAGTAATTGGCTACACCTTC,CASSLEDRGVIGYTF
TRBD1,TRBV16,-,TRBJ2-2,TGTGCCAGCAGCCGCTTGACAGGGGCGAACACCGGGGAGCTGTTTTTT,CASSRLTGANTGELFF
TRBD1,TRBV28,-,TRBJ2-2,TGTGCCAGCAGTTCCGGGACAGGTCACACCGGGGAGCTGTTTTTT,CASSSGTGHTGELFF
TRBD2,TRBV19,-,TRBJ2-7,TGTGCCAGTAGTATTATTTCTAGCGGGGGACCACCTAGAATCTACGAGCAGTACTTC,CASSIISSGGPPRIYEQYF
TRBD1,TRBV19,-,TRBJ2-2,TGTGCCAGTAGCAATCCAGGACAGGGGAACACCGGGGAGCTGTTTTTT,CASSNPGQGNTGELFF
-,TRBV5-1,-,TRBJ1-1,TGCGCCAGCGGCTTGGACACAGTTATGAACACTGAAGCTTTCTTT,CASGLDTVMNTEAFF
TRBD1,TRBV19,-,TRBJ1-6,TGTGCCAGTAGCAGAAGACAGGGTACGACTAATTCACCCCTCCACTTT,CASSRRQGTTNSPLHF
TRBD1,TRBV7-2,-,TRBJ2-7,TGTGCCAGCAGCTGGACAGGGAATACCTACGAGCAGTACTTC,CASSWTGNTYEQYF
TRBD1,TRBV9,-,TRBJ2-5,TGTGCCAGCAGCGGTGGGACAGGGCTGGCACAAGAGACCCAGTACTTC,CASSGGTGLAQETQYF
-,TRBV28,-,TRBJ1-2,TGTGCCAGCAGTTTAGAGGGCGGCTATGGCTACACCTTC,CASSLEGGYGYTF
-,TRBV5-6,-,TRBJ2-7,TGTGCCAGCAGCACAAGAGACAGGCGGGTCGAGCAGTACTTC,CASSTRDRRVEQYF
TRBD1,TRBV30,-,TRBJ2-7,TGTGCCTGGAGGGCTCCGGGACAGCTGACCTACGAGCAGTACTTC,CAWRAPGQLTYEQYF
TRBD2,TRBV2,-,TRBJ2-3,TGTGCCAGCAGCCAGACTAGCGGAAAAGATACGCAGTATTTT,CASSQTSGKDTQYF